This TCR beta chain was identified during a study of shared clonotypes between healthy human individuals. General observations from the study: It was anticipated that sequencing depth would influence how many clonotypes donors shared.

As for this clone: Its cognate antigen is unknown. The identical CDR3 is also encoded by other nucleotide sequences in the sample.

The authors loaded roughly 180 ng DNA, about 30,000 T cell genomes, into sorted-subset replicate PCRs. Repertoires were generated with immunoSEQ multiplex PCR, while TCRdb's copy carries only in-frame clones and drops some. The profile covers roughly 2 million clones, with 85% to 95% appearing a single time and under 0.15% taken by the ten largest. The TCR originated in a man aged 18 to 29 in good health. The sequenced sample was naive CD4+ T cells sorted from blood. The subset was: CD45RA+ positively selected.

The CDR3 protein is CASSYSKGYEQYF. The DNA for the CDR3 is TGTGCCAGCAGTTACTCCAAGGGCTACGAGCAGTACTTC. The rearrangement joins TRBV6-5 to TRBJ2-7, with D unresolved. Trimming took 0 bases from V and 3 from J, leaving 6 bases between them. The length of the CDR3 is 13 residues. Germline V lookup: CDR1 MNHEY, CDR2 SVGAGI.